These T cell receptor beta chains were read from a single sample in a study of CD8 T cells in ankylosing spondylitis. TCRdb itself ran the 5' RACE reads through MiXCR, one entry per CDR3 protein. The sample records about 340,000 distinct CDR3 sequences, about 15% being singletons. Material for sequencing was blood, either unsorted or a sorted T cell fraction (not recorded which). The receptors shown here come from a male donor with ankylosing spondylitis or in good health (not recorded which). The CDR3 runs from the conserved cysteine through the conserved F or W. The D gene is left open where the match is weak. Where a row states a size, it is once, few, many or the class of an expanded clone; other rows omit it.

J gene: TRBJ2-3
V gene: TRBV6-4
clone size: few
D gene: NA
CDR3 DNA: TGTGCCAGCAGCGTGGACCAGACGGGCACAGATACGCAGTATTTT
CDR3 protein: CASSVDQTGTDTQYF

J gene: TRBJ1-1
V gene: TRBV4-1
clone size: many
D gene: NA
CDR3 DNA: TGCGCCAGCAGCCAAGAGGGTCCTCCAGCTTTCTTT
CDR3 protein: CASSQEGPPAFF

J gene: TRBJ2-1
V gene: TRBV5-1
clone size: NA
D gene: TRBD2
CDR3 DNA: TGCGCCAGCAGCTCCCGGACTAGCGGGATCGATGAGCAGTTCTTC
CDR3 protein: CASSSRTSGIDEQFF

J gene: TRBJ1-1
V gene: TRBV29-1
clone size: many
D gene: NA
CDR3 DNA: TGCAGCGTTGAAGCTCTCAACAGGGTTGGCACTGAAGCTTTCTTT
CDR3 protein: CSVEALNRVGTEAFF

J gene: TRBJ2-3
V gene: TRBV5-1
clone size: few
D gene: NA
CDR3 DNA: TGCGCCAGCAGCTTGTACGGAGGGGGAGATACGCAGTATTTT
CDR3 protein: CASSLYGGGDTQYF

J gene: TRBJ2-7
V gene: TRBV7-8
clone size: few
D gene: TRBD2
CDR3 DNA: TGTGCCAGCAGCCGCCCTCGTGCTAGCGGGAGGGGTTACGAGCAGTACTTC
CDR3 protein: CASSRPRASGRGYEQYF

J gene: TRBJ2-5
V gene: TRBV15
clone size: NA
D gene: TRBD1
CDR3 DNA: TGTGCCACCAGCCCTCGGACAGGGTCCCAAGAGACCCAGTACTTC
CDR3 protein: CATSPRTGSQETQYF

J gene: TRBJ2-3
V gene: TRBV29-1
clone size: few
D gene: TRBD1
CDR3 DNA: TGCAGCGACCGGGACAGAAGCACAGATACGCAGTATTTT
CDR3 protein: CSDRDRSTDTQYF

J gene: TRBJ2-5
V gene: TRBV20-1
clone size: few
D gene: NA
CDR3 DNA: TGCAGTGCTCGAGGGGCAGAGACCCAGTACTTC
CDR3 protein: CSARGAETQYF

J gene: TRBJ2-2
V gene: TRBV14
clone size: few
D gene: NA
CDR3 DNA: TGTGCCAGCAGACCTAACAGGGGGGAGCTGTTTTTT
CDR3 protein: CASRPNRGELFF

J gene: TRBJ1-1
V gene: TRBV12-3/TRBV12-4
clone size: many
D gene: NA
CDR3 DNA: TGTGCCAGCAGTTTATCGGCAAACACTGAAGCTTTCTTT
CDR3 protein: CASSLSANTEAFF

J gene: TRBJ1-6
V gene: TRBV20-1
clone size: many
D gene: NA
CDR3 DNA: TGCAGTGCTAGAGAGTACCACGGGACGGTTAATTCACCCCTCCACTTT
CDR3 protein: CSAREYHGTVNSPLHF

J gene: TRBJ1-1
V gene: TRBV2
clone size: few
D gene: NA
CDR3 DNA: TGTGCCAGCAGGGCCCGAACTATGAACACTGAAGCTTTCTTT
CDR3 protein: CASRARTMNTEAFF

J gene: TRBJ1-2
V gene: TRBV30
clone size: few
D gene: NA
CDR3 DNA: TGTGCCTGGAGTCCGGGACCTGTAAGAGGCTACACCTTC
CDR3 protein: CAWSPGPVRGYTF

J gene: TRBJ1-2
V gene: TRBV12-3/TRBV12-4
clone size: many
D gene: TRBD1
CDR3 DNA: TGTGCCAGCAGCCTGGTTCCGGGACAGGGGGGTGGCTACACCTTC
CDR3 protein: CASSLVPGQGGGYTF

J gene: TRBJ2-1
V gene: TRBV12-3/TRBV12-4
clone size: NA
D gene: NA
CDR3 DNA: TGTGCCAGCAGGCGAGGGAGGAGCGGGCAGTTCTTC
CDR3 protein: CASRRGRSGQFF

J gene: TRBJ1-1
V gene: TRBV2
clone size: NA
D gene: NA
CDR3 DNA: TGTGCCAGCAGTGAATTACCGAACACTGAAGCTTTCTTT
CDR3 protein: CASSELPNTEAFF

J gene: TRBJ2-7
V gene: TRBV27
clone size: NA
D gene: NA
CDR3 DNA: TGTGCCAGCAGTTTGAGGGTGCCCTACGAGCAGTACTTC
CDR3 protein: CASSLRVPYEQYF

J gene: TRBJ1-2
V gene: TRBV28
clone size: few
D gene: TRBD1
CDR3 DNA: TGTGCCAGCAGGACAGGGGGCCCTAACTATGGCTACACCTTC
CDR3 protein: CASRTGGPNYGYTF

J gene: TRBJ1-1
V gene: TRBV12-3/TRBV12-4
clone size: NA
D gene: TRBD1
CDR3 DNA: TGTGCCAGCAGGCTGGGACAGGGCGGGGAAGCTTTCTTT
CDR3 protein: CASRLGQGGEAFF

J gene: TRBJ1-1
V gene: TRBV6-5
clone size: few
D gene: NA
CDR3 DNA: TGTGCCAGCAGTTACGGGGACACTGAAGCTTTCTTT
CDR3 protein: CASSYGDTEAFF

J gene: TRBJ2-7
V gene: TRBV6-5
clone size: NA
D gene: TRBD1
CDR3 DNA: TGTGCCAGCAGTTATAAAACAGGGGTAAACTACGAGCAGTACTTC
CDR3 protein: CASSYKTGVNYEQYF

J gene: TRBJ1-4
V gene: TRBV29-1
clone size: few
D gene: NA
CDR3 DNA: TGCAGCCCATGGGGGGGCGGCGAAAAACTGTTTTTT
CDR3 protein: CSPWGGGEKLFF

J gene: TRBJ2-3
V gene: TRBV27
clone size: many
D gene: NA
CDR3 DNA: TGTGCCAGCAGTCCCAGGGTGGCATCAGATACGCAGTATTTT
CDR3 protein: CASSPRVASDTQYF

J gene: TRBJ2-3
V gene: TRBV5-1
clone size: NA
D gene: NA
CDR3 DNA: TGCGCCAGCAGCTTGGAGGGAGGCCCCGATACGCAGTATTTT
CDR3 protein: CASSLEGGPDTQYF

J gene: TRBJ1-1
V gene: TRBV27
clone size: NA
D gene: NA
CDR3 DNA: TGTGCCAGCAGTTTATCTGGGGCGGCTGAAGCTTTCTTT
CDR3 protein: CASSLSGAAEAFF

J gene: TRBJ2-6
V gene: TRBV12-3/TRBV12-4
clone size: few
D gene: NA
CDR3 DNA: TGTGCCAGCAGTCCTTCGAGCTCTGGGGCCAACGTCCTGACTTTC
CDR3 protein: CASSPSSSGANVLTF

J gene: TRBJ2-7
V gene: TRBV3-1
clone size: NA
D gene: TRBD1
CDR3 DNA: TGTGCCAGCAGCCCCCGCGCCGGACAGGGTTACGAGCAGTACTTC
CDR3 protein: CASSPRAGQGYEQYF

J gene: TRBJ1-2
V gene: TRBV5-1
clone size: few
D gene: TRBD1
CDR3 DNA: TGCGCCAGCAGCTTAAGTACAGGGGGCGGCGGCTATGGCTACACCTTC
CDR3 protein: CASSLSTGGGGYGYTF

J gene: TRBJ2-7
V gene: TRBV29-1
clone size: few
D gene: NA
CDR3 DNA: TGCAGCGTTGCCCTGGACAGTTCGCGGGGGGAGCAGTACTTC
CDR3 protein: CSVALDSSRGEQYF

J gene: TRBJ2-3
V gene: TRBV20-1
clone size: few
D gene: TRBD2
CDR3 DNA: TGCAGTGCCGAAGCGGGGGGCACAGATACGCAGTATTTT
CDR3 protein: CSAEAGGTDTQYF

J gene: TRBJ2-3
V gene: TRBV5-1
clone size: NA
D gene: NA
CDR3 DNA: TGCGCCAGCCAGCTGAGTTCGGGGGGCCGCGTCACAGATACGCAGTATTTT
CDR3 protein: CASQLSSGGRVTDTQYF

J gene: TRBJ2-2
V gene: TRBV11-1
clone size: NA
D gene: NA
CDR3 DNA: TGTGCCAGCAGCTACCTCCTGGGCGGCGGGAAAGGGAACACCGGGGAGCTGTTTTTT
CDR3 protein: CASSYLLGGGKGNTGELFF

J gene: TRBJ2-1
V gene: TRBV12-3/TRBV12-4
clone size: few
D gene: NA
CDR3 DNA: TGTGCCAGCACCTTGGGGGCCAGTCGGAATGAGCAGTTCTTC
CDR3 protein: CASTLGASRNEQFF

J gene: TRBJ2-1
V gene: TRBV4-1
clone size: NA
D gene: TRBD2
CDR3 DNA: TGCGCCAGCAGCCAAGATTATAGGGGCCTAGCGGGAGGGGGCGAGCAGTTCTTC
CDR3 protein: CASSQDYRGLAGGGEQFF

J gene: TRBJ1-1
V gene: TRBV11-2
clone size: NA
D gene: NA
CDR3 DNA: TGTGCCAGCAGCTTAGGTCTGCTGAACACTGAAGCTTTCTTT
CDR3 protein: CASSLGLLNTEAFF

J gene: TRBJ2-7
V gene: TRBV5-1
clone size: many
D gene: NA
CDR3 DNA: TGCGCCAGCAGCTTTTCAGCAGGGAAAGGCTACGAGCAGTACTTC
CDR3 protein: CASSFSAGKGYEQYF

J gene: TRBJ2-4
V gene: TRBV5-1
clone size: few
D gene: NA
CDR3 DNA: TGCGCCAGCAGCCGACCCAGTACGGGTACTCAGTACTTC
CDR3 protein: CASSRPSTGTQYF

J gene: TRBJ1-1
V gene: TRBV6-1
clone size: few
D gene: NA
CDR3 DNA: TGTGCCAGCAACCCGGAGTCGATGAACACTGAAGCTTTCTTT
CDR3 protein: CASNPESMNTEAFF

J gene: TRBJ2-3
V gene: TRBV27
clone size: many
D gene: NA
CDR3 DNA: TGTGCCAGCAGCCCTTTAGGACAGATCTACACAGATACGCAGTATTTT
CDR3 protein: CASSPLGQIYTDTQYF

J gene: TRBJ1-4
V gene: TRBV12-3/TRBV12-4
clone size: NA
D gene: TRBD1
CDR3 DNA: TGTGCCAGCAGTCCGAGGGACAGGGATGGGAATGAAAAACTGTTTTTT
CDR3 protein: CASSPRDRDGNEKLFF

J gene: TRBJ2-2
V gene: TRBV20-1
clone size: few
D gene: NA
CDR3 DNA: TGCAGTGCTCGGGGGACTGGTGGGGAGCTGTTTTTT
CDR3 protein: CSARGTGGELFF

J gene: TRBJ2-1
V gene: TRBV5-1
clone size: NA
D gene: TRBD2
CDR3 DNA: TGCGCCAGCACGCTAGCGGGAGGCGGCAATGAGCAGTTCTTC
CDR3 protein: CASTLAGGGNEQFF

J gene: TRBJ2-7
V gene: TRBV12-3/TRBV12-4
clone size: NA
D gene: TRBD2
CDR3 DNA: TGTGCCAGCAGTCAGGGACTAGCGGGAGGGGTCGGCGAGCAGTACTTC
CDR3 protein: CASSQGLAGGVGEQYF

J gene: TRBJ2-7
V gene: TRBV5-6
clone size: NA
D gene: TRBD1
CDR3 DNA: TGTGCCAGCAGCTCGACAGGGGGGGGATTCTACGAGCAGTACTTC
CDR3 protein: CASSSTGGGFYEQYF

J gene: TRBJ1-6
V gene: TRBV3-1
clone size: NA
D gene: NA
CDR3 DNA: TGTGCCAGCAGCGTAGGATCTGGGGTCCAGGCGGTCTATAATTCACCCCTCCACTTT
CDR3 protein: CASSVGSGVQAVYNSPLHF

J gene: TRBJ2-1
V gene: TRBV5-1
clone size: NA
D gene: TRBD2
CDR3 DNA: TGCGCCAGCAGCCATGTAGGGCTAGCGGGTAACAATGAGCAGTTCTTC
CDR3 protein: CASSHVGLAGNNEQFF

J gene: TRBJ2-3
V gene: TRBV20-1
clone size: NA
D gene: NA
CDR3 DNA: TGCAGTGCTGAGTTGGGAGGATTAGATACGCAGTATTTT
CDR3 protein: CSAELGGLDTQYF

J gene: TRBJ2-6
V gene: TRBV12-3/TRBV12-4
clone size: few
D gene: NA
CDR3 DNA: TGTGCCAGCAGTTTAGCCCGGACAGTCTCTGGGGCCAACGTCCTGACTTTC
CDR3 protein: CASSLARTVSGANVLTF